This TCR beta chain was sequenced for a study of post-analysis software for immune sequencing data. Study-wide results and caveats: The study found TRBV5-6, TRBV5-1 and TRBV20-1 among about five TRBV segments more frequent in patients than controls.

This clonotype showed up many times. Antigen specificity is unknown. One end of the junction fails to match germline, which may point to a read error. Built from TCR beta cDNA, the libraries had unique molecular identifiers in them. TCRdb reprocessed the PCR reads via MiXCR and lists one record per CDR3 protein. Of approximately 360,000 distinct CDR3 sequences detected, roughly 36% appear once; the ten largest clones hold 13%. Germline lookup yields CDR1 SSHAT and CDR2 FNYEAQ (reference sequence). This CDR3 contains 14 residues. The V gene is TRBV7-7, the J gene TRBJ2-3, with a weak D call TRBD2 (5 bases). This receptor was obtained from a girl aged 10 to 17 with multiple sclerosis. Sequences were obtained from blood. CDR3 nucleotide sequence: TGTGCTAGCAGCTTAGCGCCTAGAGCAGATACGCAGTATTTT. It translates to CASSLAPRADTQYF.